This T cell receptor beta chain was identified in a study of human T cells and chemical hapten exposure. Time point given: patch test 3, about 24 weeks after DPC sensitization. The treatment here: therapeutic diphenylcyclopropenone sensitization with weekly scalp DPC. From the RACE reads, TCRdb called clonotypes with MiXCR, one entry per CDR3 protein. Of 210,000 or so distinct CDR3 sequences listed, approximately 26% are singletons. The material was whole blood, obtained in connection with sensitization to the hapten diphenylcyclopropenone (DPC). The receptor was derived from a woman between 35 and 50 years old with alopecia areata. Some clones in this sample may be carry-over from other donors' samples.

The CDR3, as DNA: TGTGCCAGCAGCTTCAGTACCTACGAGCAGTACTTC. Translation gives CASSFSTYEQYF. J is TRBJ2-7 and V is TRBV11-2; D remains unclear. The CDR3 covers 12 residues. The V gene lost 3 bases and the J gene lost 2 bases, with 5 bases spanning the gap. From germline, CDR1 is SGHAT and CDR2 FQNNGV.